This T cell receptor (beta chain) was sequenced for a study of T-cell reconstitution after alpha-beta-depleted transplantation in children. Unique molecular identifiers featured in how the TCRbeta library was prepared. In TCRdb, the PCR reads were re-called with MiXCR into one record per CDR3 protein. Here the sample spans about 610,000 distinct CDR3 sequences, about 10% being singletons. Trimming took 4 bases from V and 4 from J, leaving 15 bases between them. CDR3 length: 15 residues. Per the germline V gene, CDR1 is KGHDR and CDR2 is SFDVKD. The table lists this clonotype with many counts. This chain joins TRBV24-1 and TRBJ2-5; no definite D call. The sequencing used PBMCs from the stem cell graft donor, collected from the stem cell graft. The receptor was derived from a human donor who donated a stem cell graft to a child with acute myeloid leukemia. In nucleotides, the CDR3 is TGTGCCACCAGTGACTCCTTTGTGGTAGGAGAGACCCAGTACTTC. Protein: CATSDSFVVGETQYF.